The 17 T cell receptor beta chains below were found in one sample sequenced in a study of metastatic and nonmetastatic thyroid tumors. TCRdb re-called clones via MiXCR from the PCR reads. The sample lists about 39,000 clones, roughly 19% occurring once. No patient received treatment before thyroid surgery. The source material was blood. The receptors were sampled from a female donor with papillary thyroid cancer or a benign thyroid nodule (not recorded which). Some clones in this sample may be carry-over from other donors' samples.

This clone came up many times. The V gene is TRBV5-4, the J gene TRBJ1-2, with 8 bases matching TRBD1. The CDR3 length is 13 residues. The germline gives CDR1 SGHNT, CDR2 YYREEE (reference sequence). Germline trimming cut 4 bases from V and 6 bases from J; bases unmatched to any gene: 5. The CDR3 nucleotides are TGTGCCAGCAGCCTGGGACAGGTGGATGGCTACACCTTC. Its translation: CASSLGQVDGYTF.

This clone was seen just once. Just one base apart from a much larger clone, this may be a read error. The rearrangement uses TRBV5-4 and TRBJ2-5; 9 bases fit TRBD2. Germline V CDR1 and CDR2: SGHNT, YYREEE (reference sequence). This CDR3 contains 15 residues. CDR3 bases: TGTGCCATCAGCTTGGGTAGCGGGAGTCTTGAGACCCGGTACTTC. Translated: CAISLGSGSLETRYF.

At least ten counts were recorded for this clone. The rearrangement links TRBV20-1 to TRBJ1-5; D gene ambiguous. This CDR3 is built from 16 residues. CDR1 and CDR2 (germline): DFQATT, SNEGSKA (reference sequence). Trimming took 0 bases from V and 5 from J, leaving 17 bases between them. CDR3 DNA: TGCAGTGCTAGAGATTTGTCGGGCAGTCGGTATCAGCCCCAGCATTTT. It is translated as CSARDLSGSRYQPQHF.

This clone came up many times. CDR3 nucleotides: TGTGCCAGCAGTTATCTAGGGAGCACTGAAGCTTTCTTT. Residues: CASSYLGSTEAFF. The chain carries TRBV6-1 and TRBJ1-1; D ambiguous. CDR3 length: 13 amino acids. Germline V CDR1 and CDR2: MNHNS, SASEGT. The ends were cut back, 5 bases at V and 4 bases at J, with 11 bases in the middle.

This clone has at least ten counts. The V and J genes are TRBV20-1 and TRBJ2-1; D unresolved. This CDR3 contains 11 residues. CDR1 DFQATT and CDR2 SNEGSKA come from the germline V gene (reference sequence). The V end was cut by 4 bases, the J end by 6 bases, with 7 bases between. CDR3 DNA sequence: TGCAGTGCTAACTTAGGCAATGAGCAGTTCTTC. Its protein product is CSANLGNEQFF.

This chain links TRBV28 with TRBJ2-7; 8 bases match TRBD1. The CDR3 sequence is 14 residues long. After removal of 3 bases from V and 4 bases from J, the junction contained 5 bases not matched to a gene. Looked up from germline, CDR1 is MDHEN and CDR2 is SYDVKM. CDR3 loop: CASSLSTGGYEQYF. In nucleotides, the CDR3 is TGTGCCAGCAGTTTGTCAACAGGGGGGTACGAGCAGTACTTC. The complete variable domain, with remaining parts taken from reference TRBV28 and TRBJ2-7, reads DVKVTQSSRYLVKRTGEKVFLECVQDMDHENMFWYRQDPGLGLRLIYFSYDVKMKEKGDIPEGYSVSREKKERFSLILESASTNQTSMYLCASSLSTGGYEQYFGPGTRLTVT.

This clone was counted many times. This chain joins TRBV19 and TRBJ2-3, with D uncertain. Germline CDR1 LNHDA, CDR2 SQIVND (reference sequence). The CDR3 contains 15 residues. Deletions cut 0 bases from V and 0 bases from J, with 7 bases between. CDR3 nucleotide sequence: TGTGCCAGTAGTATAGATGGGGTGAGCACAGATACGCAGTATTTT. This translates into CASSIDGVSTDTQYF. The variable domain in full, completed from reference TRBV19 and TRBJ2-3, reads DGGITQSPKYLFRKEGQNVTLSCEQNLNHDAMYWYRQDPGQGLRLIYYSQIVNDFQKGDIAEGYSVSREKKESFPLTVTSAQKNPTAFYLCASSIDGVSTDTQYFGPGTRLTVL.

Many counts were recorded for this clone. CDR3 amino acids: CATSSDRGFARPQHF. The CDR3 nucleotides read TGTGCCACCAGTTCCGACAGGGGATTCGCTCGGCCCCAGCATTTT. J is TRBJ1-5 and V is TRBV15; TRBD1 aligns across 8 bases. This CDR3 spans 15 amino acids. CDR1 LNHNV and CDR2 YYDKDF come from the germline V gene (reference sequence). Unmatched junction bases numbered 13, after V lost 6 bases and J lost 9 bases.

The rearrangement uses TRBV18 and TRBJ1-4; no clear D. Trimming stripped 2 bases from V and 5 bases from J, with 9 bases between. Germline lookup yields CDR1 KGHSH and CDR2 LQKENI. The CDR3 length is 14 residues. The CDR3 here is CASSPAAANEKLFF. The CDR3 region has the DNA TGTGCCAGCTCACCAGCCGCAGCGAATGAAAAACTGTTTTTT. Filled out from reference TRBV18 and TRBJ1-4, the complete variable domain reads NAGVMQNPRHLVRRRGQEARLRCSPMKGHSHVYWYRQLPEEGLKFMVYLQKENIIDESGMPKERFSAEFPKEGPSILRIQQVVRGDSAAYFCASSPAAANEKLFFGSGTQLSVL.

This clone was observed many times. The rearrangement links TRBV7-2 to TRBJ2-2; 8 positions match TRBD2. J gave up 6 bases and V 6 bases, and 9 bases lay outside the gene matches. The CDR3 is 15 residues long. Germline CDR1 SGHTA, CDR2 FQGNSA. CDR3 sequence: CASRSGRAGPGELFF. The DNA of the CDR3 is TGTGCCAGCAGATCCGGGAGGGCCGGTCCCGGGGAGCTGTTTTTT.

The table lists this clone with many counts. The V and J genes are TRBV5-1 and TRBJ1-1, with D uncertain. V shed 0 bases and J shed 2 bases, with 8 bases lying between them. CDR1 and CDR2 (germline): SGHRS, YFSETQ. This CDR3 comprises 14 residues. Written as DNA, the CDR3 is TGCGCCAGCAGCTTGGGGGGTTATAACACTGAAGCTTTCTTT. Translation gives CASSLGGYNTEAFF.

The table lists this clone with many counts. The chain joins TRBV12-5 to TRBJ2-1; D gene ambiguous. Germline CDR1 and CDR2: LGHNT and FRNRAP. Trimming left V 5 bases short and J 4 bases short, with 21 bases between. This CDR3 is 17 amino acids long. The CDR3 loop is CASGTPTGTLTYNEQFF. The CDR3, as DNA: TGTGCTAGTGGTACCCCGACGGGCACACTTACTTACAATGAGCAGTTCTTC.

This clone was seen ten or more times. The chain has TRBV18 and TRBJ2-3; a possible D gene is TRBD2 (5 bases). Germline values: CDR1 KGHSH, CDR2 LQKENI. The CDR3 spans 15 residues. Trimming removed 1 base from V and 4 bases from J, with 12 bases in between. The CDR3 region is CASSPLTSTSDTQYF. The DNA for the CDR3 is TGTGCCAGCTCACCACTCACTAGTACGTCAGATACGCAGTATTTT.

This clone was seen ten or more times. The chain has TRBV20-1 and TRBJ1-4; the D gene is possibly TRBD1 (5 bases). The CDR3 is 14 amino acids. V lost 5 bases and J lost 12, with 22 bases in between. Per germline, CDR1 DFQATT and CDR2 SNEGSKA (reference sequence). The CDR3 bases are TGCAGTGCTGGCCAGGACACCCGACGGGAAGAACTGTTTTTT. This gives the protein CSAGQDTRREELFF.

The gene calls are TRBV24-1 and TRBJ2-1; 9 bases fit TRBD2. J was trimmed by 15 bases and V by 4 bases; bases with no gene match: 18. This CDR3 contains 16 residues. The germline CDR1 and CDR2 sequences are KGHDR and SFDVKD. The CDR3 DNA is TGTGCCACCAGTGACCCTAGCGGGAACTCCTACAATGAGGTGTTCTTC. The encoded protein is CATSDPSGNSYNEVFF.

The gene calls are TRBV6-1 and TRBJ2-7; no reliable D call. The length of the CDR3 is 13 residues. CDR1 is MNHNS and CDR2 is SASEGT in the germline V gene. V was cut by 11 bases and J by 0 bases, with 14 bases left in between. CDR3 DNA: TGTGCCGGCGTGGGGTCCGACTCCTACGAGCAGTACTTC. The encoded protein is CAGVGSDSYEQYF.

This clone turned up a few times. The chain employs TRBV6-1 and TRBJ2-7, with D hard to call. The germline gives CDR1 MNHNS, CDR2 SASEGT. This CDR3 comprises 12 residues. Trimming pared 4 bases from V and 6 bases from J, leaving 10 bases between. CDR3 protein: CASSANRAEQYV. CDR3 coding DNA: TGTGCCAGCAGTGCCAACCGGGCCGAGCAGTACGTC.